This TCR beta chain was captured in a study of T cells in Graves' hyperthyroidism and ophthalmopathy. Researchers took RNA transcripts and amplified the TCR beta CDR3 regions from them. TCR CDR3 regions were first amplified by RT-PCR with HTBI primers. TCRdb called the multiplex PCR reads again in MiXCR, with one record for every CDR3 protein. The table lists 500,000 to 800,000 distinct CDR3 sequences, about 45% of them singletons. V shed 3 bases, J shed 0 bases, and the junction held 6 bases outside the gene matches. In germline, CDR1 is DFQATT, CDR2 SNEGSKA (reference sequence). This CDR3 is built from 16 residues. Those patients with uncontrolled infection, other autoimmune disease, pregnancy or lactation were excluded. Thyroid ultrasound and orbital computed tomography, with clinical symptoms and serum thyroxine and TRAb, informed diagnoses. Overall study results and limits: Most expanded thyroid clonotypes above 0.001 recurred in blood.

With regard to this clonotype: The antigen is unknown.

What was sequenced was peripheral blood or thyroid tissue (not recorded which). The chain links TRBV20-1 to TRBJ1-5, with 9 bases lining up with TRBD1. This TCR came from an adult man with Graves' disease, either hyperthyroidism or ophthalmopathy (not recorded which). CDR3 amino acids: CSASRGQGYSNQPQHF. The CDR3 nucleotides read TGCAGTGCTAGTAGGGGACAGGGCTATAGCAATCAGCCCCAGCATTTT.